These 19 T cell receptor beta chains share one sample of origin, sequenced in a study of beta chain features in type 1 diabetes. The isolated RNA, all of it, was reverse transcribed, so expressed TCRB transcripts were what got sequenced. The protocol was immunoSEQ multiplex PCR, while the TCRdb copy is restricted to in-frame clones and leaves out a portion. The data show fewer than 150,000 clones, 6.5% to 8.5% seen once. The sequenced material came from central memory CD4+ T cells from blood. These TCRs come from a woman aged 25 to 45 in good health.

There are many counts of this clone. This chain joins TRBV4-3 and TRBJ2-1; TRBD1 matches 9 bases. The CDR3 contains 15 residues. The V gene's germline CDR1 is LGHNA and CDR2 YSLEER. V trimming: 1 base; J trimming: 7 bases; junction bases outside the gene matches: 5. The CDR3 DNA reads TGCGCCAGCAGCCAAGCCGGGACAGGGAAAAATGAGCAGTTCTTC. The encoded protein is CASSQAGTGKNEQFF.

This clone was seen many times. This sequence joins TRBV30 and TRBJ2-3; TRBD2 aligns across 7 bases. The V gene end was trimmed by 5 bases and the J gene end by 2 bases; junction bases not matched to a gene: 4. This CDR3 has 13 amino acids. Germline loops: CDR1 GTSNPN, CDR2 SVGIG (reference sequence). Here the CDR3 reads CAWGGGPTDTQYF. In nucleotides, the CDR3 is TGTGCCTGGGGGGGAGGGCCCACAGATACGCAGTATTTT.

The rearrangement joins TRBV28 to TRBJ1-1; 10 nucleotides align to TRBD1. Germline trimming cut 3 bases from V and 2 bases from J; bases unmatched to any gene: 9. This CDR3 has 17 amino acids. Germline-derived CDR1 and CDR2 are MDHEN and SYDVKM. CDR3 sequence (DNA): TGTGCCAGCAGTTTGGTACCCGGGACAGGGGATAACACTGAAGCTTTCTTT. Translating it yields CASSLVPGTGDNTEAFF.

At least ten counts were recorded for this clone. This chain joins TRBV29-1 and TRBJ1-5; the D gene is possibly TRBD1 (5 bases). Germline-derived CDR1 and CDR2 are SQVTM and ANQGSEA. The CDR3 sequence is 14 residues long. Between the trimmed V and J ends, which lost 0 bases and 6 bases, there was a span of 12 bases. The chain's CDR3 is CSVEDRDRGQPQHF. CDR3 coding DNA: TGCAGCGTTGAAGATCGAGATAGGGGTCAGCCCCAGCATTTT.

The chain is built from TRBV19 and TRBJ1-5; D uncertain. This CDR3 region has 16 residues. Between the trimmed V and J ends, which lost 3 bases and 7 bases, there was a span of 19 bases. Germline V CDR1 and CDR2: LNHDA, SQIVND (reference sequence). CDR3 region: CASSIPGPWEAQPQHF. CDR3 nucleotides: TGTGCCAGTAGTATCCCGGGCCCATGGGAGGCCCAGCCCCAGCATTTT.

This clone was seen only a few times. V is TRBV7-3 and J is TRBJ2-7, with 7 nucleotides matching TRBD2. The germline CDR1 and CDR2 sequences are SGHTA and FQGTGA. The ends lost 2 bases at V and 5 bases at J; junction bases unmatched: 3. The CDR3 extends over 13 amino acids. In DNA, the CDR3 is TGTGCCAGCAGCTTAGCGGGAGACAACGAGCAGTACTTC. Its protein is CASSLAGDNEQYF.

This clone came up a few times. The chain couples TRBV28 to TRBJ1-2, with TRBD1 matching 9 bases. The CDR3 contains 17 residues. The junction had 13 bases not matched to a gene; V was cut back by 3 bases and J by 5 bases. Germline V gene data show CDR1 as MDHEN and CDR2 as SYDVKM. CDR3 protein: CASSFGLLGQGKYGYTF. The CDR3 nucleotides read TGTGCCAGCAGTTTCGGCCTCTTGGGACAGGGAAAATATGGCTACACCTTC.

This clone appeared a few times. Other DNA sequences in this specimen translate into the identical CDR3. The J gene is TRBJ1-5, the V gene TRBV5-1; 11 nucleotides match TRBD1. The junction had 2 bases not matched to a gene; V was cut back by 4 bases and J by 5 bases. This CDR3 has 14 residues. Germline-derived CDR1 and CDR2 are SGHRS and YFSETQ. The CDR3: CASSTGQGDQPQHF. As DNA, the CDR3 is TGCGCCAGCAGCACGGGACAGGGGGATCAGCCCCAGCATTTT.

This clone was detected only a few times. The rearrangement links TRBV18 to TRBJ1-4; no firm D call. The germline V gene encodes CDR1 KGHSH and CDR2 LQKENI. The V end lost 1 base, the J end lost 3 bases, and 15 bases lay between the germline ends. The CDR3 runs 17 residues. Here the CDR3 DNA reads TGTGCCAGCTCACCACGGAATACTGAGGGCCCTAATGAAAAACTGTTTTTT. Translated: CASSPRNTEGPNEKLFF.

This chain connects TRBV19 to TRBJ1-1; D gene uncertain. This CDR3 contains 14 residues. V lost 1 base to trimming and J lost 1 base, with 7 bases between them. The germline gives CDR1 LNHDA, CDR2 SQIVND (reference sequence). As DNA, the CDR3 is TGTGCCAGTAGTATAGGCCGGTCGAACACTGAAGCTTTCTTT. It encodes CASSIGRSNTEAFF.

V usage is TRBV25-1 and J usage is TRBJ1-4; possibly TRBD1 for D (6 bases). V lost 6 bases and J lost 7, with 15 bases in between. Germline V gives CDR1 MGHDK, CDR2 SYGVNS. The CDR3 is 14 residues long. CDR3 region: CASSSGAGREKLFF. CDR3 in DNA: TGTGCCAGCAGCTCAGGGGCGGGTCGTGAAAAACTGTTTTTT.

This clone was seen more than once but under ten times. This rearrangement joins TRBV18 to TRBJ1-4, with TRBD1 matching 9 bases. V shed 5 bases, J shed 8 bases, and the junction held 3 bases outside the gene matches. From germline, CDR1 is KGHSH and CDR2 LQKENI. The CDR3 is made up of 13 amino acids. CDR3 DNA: TGTGCCAGCTCATCCGGACAGGGGGAAAAACTGTTTTTT. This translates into CASSSGQGEKLFF.

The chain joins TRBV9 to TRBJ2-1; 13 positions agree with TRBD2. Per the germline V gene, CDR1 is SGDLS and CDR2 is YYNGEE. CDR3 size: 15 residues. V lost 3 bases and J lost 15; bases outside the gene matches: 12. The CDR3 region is CASSGGGTSGNKPFF. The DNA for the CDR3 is TGTGCCAGCAGCGGGGGGGGGACTAGCGGGAACAAGCCGTTCTTC. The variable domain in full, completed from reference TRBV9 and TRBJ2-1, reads DSGVTQTPKHLITATGQRVTLRCSPRSGDLSVYWYQQSLDQGLQFLIQYYNGEERAKGNILERFSAQQFPDLHSELNLSSLELGDSALYFCASSGGGTSGNKPFFGPGTRLTVL.

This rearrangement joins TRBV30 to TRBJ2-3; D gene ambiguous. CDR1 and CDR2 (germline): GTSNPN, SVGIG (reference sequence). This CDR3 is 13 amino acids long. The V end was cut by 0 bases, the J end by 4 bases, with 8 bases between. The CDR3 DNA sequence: TGTGCCTGGAGTGTTGATGGGCCAGATACGCAGTATTTT. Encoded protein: CAWSVDGPDTQYF.

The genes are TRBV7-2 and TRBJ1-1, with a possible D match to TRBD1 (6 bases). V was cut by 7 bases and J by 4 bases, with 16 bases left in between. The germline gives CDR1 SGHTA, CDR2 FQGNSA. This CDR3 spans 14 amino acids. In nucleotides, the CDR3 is TGTGCCAGCAACCAAATACAGGGAGTCACTGAAGCTTTCTTT. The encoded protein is CASNQIQGVTEAFF.

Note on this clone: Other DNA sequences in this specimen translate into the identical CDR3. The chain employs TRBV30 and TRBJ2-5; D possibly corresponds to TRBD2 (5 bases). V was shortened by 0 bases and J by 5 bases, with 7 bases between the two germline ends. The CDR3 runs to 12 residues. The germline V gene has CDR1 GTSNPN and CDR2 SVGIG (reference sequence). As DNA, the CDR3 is TGTGCCTGGAGTGTATCGGGGGAGACCCAGTACTTC. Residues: CAWSVSGETQYF.

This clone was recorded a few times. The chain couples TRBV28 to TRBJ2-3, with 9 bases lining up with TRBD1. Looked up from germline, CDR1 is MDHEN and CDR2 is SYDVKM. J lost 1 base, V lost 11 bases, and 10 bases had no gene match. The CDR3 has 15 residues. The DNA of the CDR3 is TGTGCCGGGGGAACAGGGGGCGCCGGCACAGATACGCAGTATTTT. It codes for CAGGTGGAGTDTQYF.

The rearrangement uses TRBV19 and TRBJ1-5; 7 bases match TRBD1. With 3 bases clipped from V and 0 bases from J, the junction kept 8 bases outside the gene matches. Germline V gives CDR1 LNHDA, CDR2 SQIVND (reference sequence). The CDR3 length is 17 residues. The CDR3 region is CASSIRDREYSNQPQHF. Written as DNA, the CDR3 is TGTGCCAGTAGTATCCGGGACAGAGAATATAGCAATCAGCCCCAGCATTTT.

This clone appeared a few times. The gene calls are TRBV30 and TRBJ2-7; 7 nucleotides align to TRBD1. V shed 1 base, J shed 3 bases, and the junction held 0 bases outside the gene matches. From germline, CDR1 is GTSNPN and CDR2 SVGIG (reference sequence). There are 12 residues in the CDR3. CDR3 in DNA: TGTGCCTGGAGTGGACAGGGCTACGAGCAGTACTTC. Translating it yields CAWSGQGYEQYF.